This T cell receptor beta chain comes out of a study of shared clonotypes between healthy human individuals. Study results and limitations: Among donors, clonotype sharing was expected to be affected by sequencing depth. Among non-shared clonotypes, generation probabilities were lower than among those shared by all four donors. Naive subsets tended to show greater estimated richness than memory subsets. A handful of donors showed sharing of 4.5% to 5% of naive CD4 clonotypes.

Comment on this clone: Its antigen is not identified.

The naive CD8 fraction comprised CD45RO-negative cells positively selected for CCR7 and excluded terminally differentiated effector memory CD45RA+ cells. The CDR3 is 17 residues long. CDR1 and CDR2 (germline): MGHRA, YSYEKL. V shed 3 bases and J 1 base; nucleotides not matched to a gene: 9. Sequencing was performed with immunoSEQ multiplex PCR; in TCRdb, only in-frame clones are kept and a portion is missing. The table records around 2.1 million clones, 90% to 95% of them present only once. V usage is TRBV4-1 and J usage is TRBJ2-1; 7 bases agree with TRBD2. The sequenced material came from naive CD8+ T cells from PBMCs. The receptor's source is a man younger than 30 in good health. Some clones in this sample may be carry-over from other donors' samples. The CDR3 DNA follows: TGCGCCAGCAGCCACCGTGGCGGGGGTCTTTCCTACAATGAGCAGTTCTTC. Translated, it gives CASSHRGGGLSYNEQFF.